These 17 T cell receptor beta chains were sequenced from one sample in a study of post-analysis software for immune sequencing data. The study, taken as a whole, reports: TRBV segments more frequent in patients than in controls numbered roughly 5 and included TRBV5-6, TRBV5-1 and TRBV20-1.

Their cognate antigens are unknown. Unique molecular identifiers featured in each of the TCR beta cDNA libraries. TCRdb used MiXCR to reprocess the PCR reads, holding one entry per CDR3 protein. The sample holds about 810,000 distinct CDR3 sequences, roughly 58% seen once. The specimen was blood. Receptors were obtained from a girl aged 10 to 17 with multiple sclerosis.

This chain connects TRBV15 to TRBJ2-7; 9 positions match TRBD1. Looked up from germline, CDR1 is LNHNV and CDR2 is YYDKDF (reference sequence). This CDR3 has 15 residues. Trimming at V came to 5 bases and at J to 6 bases, leaving 11 bases not matched to a gene. This CDR3 reads CATSSGQGNLREQYF. CDR3 sequence (DNA): TGTGCCACCAGCTCCGGACAGGGGAATTTACGCGAGCAGTACTTC.

In this sample, this clonotype turned up a few times. This chain joins TRBV12-3 or TRBV12-4 and TRBJ2-3; 15 bases are shared with TRBD2. There are 17 residues in the CDR3. Germline trimming cut 6 bases from V and 0 bases from J; bases unmatched to any gene: 4. The CDR3 loop is CASSFGTSGGSTDTQYF. For the CDR3, the DNA is TGTGCCAGCAGCTTCGGGACTAGCGGGGGGAGCACAGATACGCAGTATTTT.

The chain couples TRBV6-2 or TRBV6-3 to TRBJ2-5; D may be TRBD2 (6 bases). This CDR3 is built from 12 residues. Germline CDR1 is MNHEY and CDR2 is SVGEGT. Trimming left V 6 bases short and J 7 bases short, with 12 bases between. The CDR3 spells CASSSGERTQYF. The CDR3 region has the DNA TGTGCCAGCAGCTCGGGAGAGAGGACCCAGTACTTC.

In its sample, this clonotype was seen a few times. The rearrangement uses TRBV15 and TRBJ2-5; D is perhaps TRBD1 (5 bases). Trimming removed 1 base at V and 9 bases at J, with 12 bases between. This CDR3 is 13 amino acids long. Germline assignment: CDR1 LNHNV and CDR2 YYDKDF (reference sequence). The CDR3 protein is CATSRVLEGAQYF. CDR3 DNA sequence: TGTGCCACCAGCAGAGTTCTGGAAGGGGCCCAGTACTTC. Drawing the rest from reference TRBV15 and TRBJ2-5, the complete variable domain is DAMVIQNPRYQVTQFGKPVTLSCSQTLNHNVMYWYQQKSSQAPKLLFHYYDKDFNNEADTPDNFQSRRPNTSFCFLDIRSPGLGDTAMYLCATSRVLEGAQYFGPGTRLLVL.

There are a few counts of this clonotype. This rearrangement joins TRBV7-2 to TRBJ2-4; no firm D call. The J call is doubtful: the DNA matches TRBJ2-7 better. The CDR3 loop spans 13 amino acids. The V gene's germline CDR1 is SGHTA and CDR2 FQGNSA. The CDR3 DNA follows: TGTGCCAGCAGTCCTGGACGGAAATACGAGCAGTACTTC. Residues: CASSPGRKYEQYF.

The chain is built from TRBV7-6 and TRBJ2-7, with a tentative D call TRBD2 (5 bases). This CDR3 region has 16 residues. V dropped 0 bases and J dropped 5 bases, with 17 bases sitting between them. Per the germline V gene, CDR1 is SGHVS and CDR2 is FNYEAQ. Here the CDR3 DNA reads TGTGCCAGCAGCTTAGCTGGAGGTTCCAGCAGCGACGAGCAGTACTTC. Translation: CASSLAGGSSSDEQYF.

The chain recombines TRBV7-3 with TRBJ2-1, with 9 bases aligning to TRBD2. Germline V gene data show CDR1 as SGHTA and CDR2 as FQGTGA. The junction had 9 bases not matched to a gene; V was cut back by 1 base and J by 8 bases. The CDR3 is 16 residues long. The CDR3 spells CASSLRSREGLYEQFF. CDR3 nucleotide sequence: TGTGCCAGCAGCTTAAGGTCGCGGGAGGGGTTATATGAGCAGTTCTTC.

The V call is TRBV10-3, the J call TRBJ2-5, with 9 bases lining up with TRBD1. CDR1 is ENHRY, CDR2 SYGVKD, per germline. Germline trimming cut 9 bases from V and 5 bases from J; bases unmatched to any gene: 7. The CDR3 contains 13 residues. The CDR3 is CAISTGTGETQYF. DNA of the CDR3: TGTGCCATATCCACCGGGACAGGGGAGACCCAGTACTTC.

The sample holds a few counts of this clonotype. The chain carries TRBV6-6 and TRBJ2-5, with unresolved D. CDR1 and CDR2 (germline): MNHNY, SVGAGI (reference sequence). The V and J ends lost 2 bases and 2 bases respectively, with 6 bases between them. This CDR3 region has 13 residues. CDR3 sequence (DNA): TGTGCCAGCAGTTACAGCAGGCAAGAGACCCAGTACTTC. Its translation is CASSYSRQETQYF.

This sequence joins TRBV7-9 and TRBJ2-7; TRBD2 matches 14 bases. This CDR3 has 16 amino acids. Losses at the gene ends were 3 bases for V and 5 bases for J; bases not matched to a gene: 6. Germline V CDR1 and CDR2: SEHNR, FQNEAQ (reference sequence). The chain's CDR3 is CASSFPGTSGSHEQYF. For the CDR3, the DNA is TGTGCCAGCAGCTTTCCCGGGACTAGCGGGAGTCACGAGCAGTACTTC.

This rearrangement joins TRBV3-1 to TRBJ2-5, with 12 bases fitting TRBD2. The J call may be in error: the DNA end matches TRBJ2-7 better. In germline, CDR1 is LGHDT, CDR2 YNNKEL (reference sequence). The CDR3 length is 15 residues. The chain's CDR3 is CASSRLAGVVYEQYF. The CDR3 DNA sequence: TGTGCCAGCTCCCGACTAGCGGGAGTGGTGTACGAGCAGTACTTC.

V usage is TRBV5-1 and J usage is TRBJ2-3, with TRBD2 as a possible D gene (6 bases). CDR3 size: 15 residues. V was cut by 4 bases and J by 4 bases, with 16 bases left in between. Germline assignment: CDR1 SGHRS and CDR2 YFSETQ. The CDR3 protein is CASSGGTLSADTQYF. The CDR3 bases are TGCGCCAGCAGCGGCGGGACCCTCAGCGCAGATACGCAGTATTTT.

The J gene is TRBJ2-1, the V gene TRBV19, with TRBD2 as a possible D gene (6 bases). Trimming removed 0 bases from V and 0 bases from J, with 15 bases in between. Germline V gene sequence: CDR1 LNHDA, CDR2 SQIVND (reference sequence). CDR3 length: 18 residues. The CDR3 reads CASSIDLLAPSSYNEQFF. CDR3 DNA sequence: TGTGCCAGTAGTATAGACCTACTAGCTCCGAGCTCCTACAATGAGCAGTTCTTC.

The chain carries TRBV2 and TRBJ2-1; 9 nucleotides agree with TRBD2. The CDR3 sequence is 15 residues long. Germline V gene lookup returns CDR1 SNHLY and CDR2 FYNNEI. Germline trimming cut 7 bases from V and 6 bases from J; bases unmatched to any gene: 10. The CDR3 reads CASTYSGGRLNEQFF. DNA for the CDR3: TGTGCCAGCACTTATAGCGGGGGCCGGCTCAATGAGCAGTTCTTC.

The chain is built from TRBV2 and TRBJ2-3; D perhaps matches TRBD2 (6 bases). This CDR3 contains 13 residues. Germline V gene data show CDR1 as SNHLY and CDR2 as FYNNEI. V shed 4 bases and J shed 6 bases, with 11 bases lying between them. The CDR3 loop reads CASSAGLRDTQYF. The CDR3 DNA reads TGTGCCAGCAGTGCGGGACTCCGCGATACGCAGTATTTT.

The V gene is TRBV14, the J gene TRBJ2-7; possible D gene TRBD1, 6 bases. This CDR3 has 13 amino acids. V gave up 2 bases and J gave up 4 bases, with 9 bases separating them. CDR1 is SGHDN, CDR2 FVKESK, per germline. CDR3 in DNA: TGTGCCAGCAGCCAATCCAGGGGATACGAGCAGTACTTC. Protein: CASSQSRGYEQYF.

The chain carries TRBV5-1 and TRBJ2-3, with 8 nucleotides matching TRBD2. The CDR3 is 16 residues long. The V and J ends lost 1 base and 3 bases, in that order; junction bases with no gene match: 7. Germline V gene lookup returns CDR1 SGHRS and CDR2 YFSETQ. The CDR3, as DNA: TGCGCCAGCAGCTTGAGTGGCGGGGGGACGACAGATACGCAGTATTTT. Protein product: CASSLSGGGTTDTQYF.